The clone carrying this T cell receptor beta chain was picked up one time. The entry originates in a study of blood T cell repertoires in COVID-19. Study details: Sites across the United States, Italy and Spain contributed samples from acute and convalescent COVID-19. Sample material is recorded as cDNA or gDNA derived from T cells, B-cell-depleted T cells, or PBMCs.

In germline, CDR1 is MDHEN, CDR2 SYDVKM. CDR3 size: 16 residues. V lost 2 bases and J lost 8; bases outside the gene matches: 14. The repertoire was sequenced with immunoSEQ multiplex PCR; TCRdb's copy has only in-frame clones and lacks some. The sample includes around 150,000 clones, 76% of them seen just once. Material: peripheral blood. The chain links TRBV28 to TRBJ1-2, with 7 bases lining up with TRBD1. This TCR was recovered from a woman over 75 with active or convalescent COVID-19. The CDR3 DNA is TGTGCCAGCAGTTTACAGTTGAGACAGGGTGGGAGCGGCTACACCTTC. This sequence encodes CASSLQLRQGGSGYTF.